The clone carrying this T cell receptor beta chain came up a few times. As yet, its antigen is unknown. The same CDR3 also results from other DNA sequences found in this sample. The CDR3 sequence is 12 residues long. CDR1 KGHSH and CDR2 LQKENI come from the germline V gene. V was pared by 6 bases and J by 5 bases, with 10 bases between. Assay used: immunoSEQ multiplex PCR; TCRdb lists only in-frame clones, some missing. The table includes about 2.5 million clones, approximately 90% detected once. This specimen comes from a study of shared clonotypes between healthy human individuals. Study-wide points: Rarefaction exposed incomplete sorted-subset sequencing despite large depth. An expected dependence of interdonor clonotype sharing on sequencing depth was noted. Clonotype sharing across a handful of donors was observed for around 5% of naive CD4 clonotypes. Only blood underwent sampling, and tissue repertoires likely differ.

The chain couples TRBV18 to TRBJ1-1; D is unclear. Material: naive CD4+ T cells from PBMCs. Subset of the sample: CD45RA+ positively selected. The TCR originated in a young man in good health. Some clones in this sample may be carry-over from other donors' samples. CDR3 in amino acids: CASSPGQTEAFF. DNA for the CDR3: TGTGCCAGCTCCCCCGGGCAGACTGAAGCTTTCTTT.